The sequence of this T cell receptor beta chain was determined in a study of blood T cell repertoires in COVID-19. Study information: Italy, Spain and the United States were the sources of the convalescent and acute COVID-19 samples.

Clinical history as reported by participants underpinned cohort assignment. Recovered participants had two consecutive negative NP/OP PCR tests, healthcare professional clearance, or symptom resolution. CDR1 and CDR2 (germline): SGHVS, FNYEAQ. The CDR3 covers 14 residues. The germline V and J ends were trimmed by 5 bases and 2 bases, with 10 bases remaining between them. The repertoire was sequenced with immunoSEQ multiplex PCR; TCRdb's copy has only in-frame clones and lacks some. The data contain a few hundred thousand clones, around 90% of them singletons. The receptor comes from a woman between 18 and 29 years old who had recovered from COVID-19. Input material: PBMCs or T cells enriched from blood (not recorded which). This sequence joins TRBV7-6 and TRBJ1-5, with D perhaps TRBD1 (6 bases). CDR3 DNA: TGTGCCAGCAGCGCGGCAGGGGGCAATCAGCCCCAGCATTTT. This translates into CASSAAGGNQPQHF.